The 32 T cell receptor beta chains listed next were all sequenced from one sample in a study of post-analysis software for immune sequencing data. The antigens of these receptors remain unknown. Findings and limits, study-wide: Patients carried 5 or 6 TRBV segments more frequently than controls did, and TRBV5-6, TRBV5-1 and TRBV20-1 were among them.

The TCR beta cDNA libraries carried unique molecular identifiers. TCRdb ran MiXCR on the PCR reads and lists one entry per CDR3 protein. Among 180,000 or so distinct CDR3 sequences, over 25% were seen once, and the ten largest hold roughly 3.4%. Sequenced: blood. These receptors all stem from a girl between 2 and 17 years old with multiple sclerosis.

Here the CDR3 DNA reads TGCGCCAGCAGCCAAGGTTCGGGGCAGCCCCAGCATTTT. Translated, it gives CASSQGSGQPQHF. The rearrangement uses TRBV4-1 and TRBJ1-5; unclear D gene. This CDR3 spans 13 amino acids. V lost 1 base, J lost 7 bases, and 8 bases lay in between. The germline V gene encodes CDR1 MGHRA and CDR2 YSYEKL.

V gene TRBV28 combines with J gene TRBJ2-5; no clear D. Germline V gene lookup returns CDR1 MDHEN and CDR2 SYDVKM. The CDR3 is 12 amino acids. Trimming pared 10 bases from V and 11 bases from J, leaving 20 bases between. CDR3 bases: TGTGCCACCTTCACGACGTGGAATGAGCAGTACTTC. It translates to CATFTTWNEQYF.

This clonotype occurred a few times. The chain employs TRBV4-1 and TRBJ1-4; D ambiguous. Germline assignment: CDR1 MGHRA and CDR2 YSYEKL. V gave up 3 bases and J gave up 7 bases, with 15 bases separating them. The CDR3 contains 15 residues. The CDR3 reads CASSQAGPWTEKLFF. CDR3 sequence (DNA): TGCGCCAGCAGCCAGGCCGGGCCCTGGACTGAAAAACTGTTTTTT.

The V call is TRBV24-1, the J call TRBJ2-7; D is possibly TRBD1 (5 bases). Looked up from germline, CDR1 is KGHDR and CDR2 is SFDVKD. CDR3 size: 15 residues. V lost 9 bases to trimming and J lost 0 bases, with 17 bases between them. DNA for the CDR3: TGTGCCACCCTGACAGAGAGAACCCTCTCCTACGAGCAGTACTTC. This translates into CATLTERTLSYEQYF.

This clonotype was observed many times. DNA of the CDR3: TGCAGTAGAAGGGGCTTCTACAATGAGCAGTTCTTC. Protein sequence: CSRRGFYNEQFF. The gene calls are TRBV20-1 and TRBJ2-1; the D gene is possibly TRBD1 (5 bases). Germline V lookup: CDR1 DFQATT, CDR2 SNEGSKA (reference sequence). The CDR3 totals 12 residues. V was cut by 8 bases and J by 3 bases, with 11 bases left in between.

This clonotype has a handful of counts. The chain couples TRBV29-1 to TRBJ2-2; tentative D call: TRBD1 (5 bases). V dropped 4 bases and J dropped 1 base, with 10 bases sitting between them. The CDR3 extends over 14 amino acids. In germline, CDR1 is SQVTM, CDR2 ANQGSEA. CDR3 in DNA: TGCAGCGTTGCCCCCGACAGGAACACCGGGGAGCTGTTTTTT. Translating it yields CSVAPDRNTGELFF.

This clonotype appeared a few times. The chain employs TRBV27 and TRBJ1-6; D is undetermined. This CDR3 spans 15 amino acids. V lost 5 bases, J lost 7 bases, and 15 bases lay in between. From germline, CDR1 is MNHEY and CDR2 SMNVEV (reference sequence). The CDR3 bases are TGTGCCAGCAGTCCCCTAGTGGAATCCAATTCACCCCTCCACTTT. It specifies CASSPLVESNSPLHF.

V usage is TRBV19 and J usage is TRBJ1-1; 8 bases agree with TRBD1. Germline V gene data show CDR1 as LNHDA and CDR2 as SQIVND (reference sequence). J lost 0 bases, V lost 5 bases, and 11 bases had no gene match. The CDR3 runs to 17 residues. The CDR3 here is CASSPRDRTHMNTEAFF. In DNA form, the CDR3 reads TGTGCCAGTAGTCCCCGGGACAGGACTCACATGAACACTGAAGCTTTCTTT.

This chain joins TRBV28 and TRBJ2-7; D is perhaps TRBD2 (5 bases). The V gene's germline CDR1 is MDHEN and CDR2 SYDVKM. The CDR3 is made up of 15 amino acids. V was clipped by 1 base and J by 3 bases, with 13 bases between them. The CDR3, as DNA: TGTGCCAGCAGTTTATTTTCGGGGTTGAGCTACGAGCAGTACTTC. It translates to CASSLFSGLSYEQYF.

There are a few counts of this clonotype. A junction boundary mismatches the germline segment, possibly from a read error. The CDR3 DNA reads as TGCAGCGTTGTCCCCAGGGGCCCAAATGAAGAACTGTTTTTT. Its protein product is CSVVPRGPNEELFF. This chain links TRBV29-1 with TRBJ1-4, with TRBD1 as a possible D gene (6 bases). The CDR3 consists of 14 residues. CDR1 is SQVTM, CDR2 ANQGSEA, per germline. The complete variable domain, with remaining parts taken from reference TRBV29-1 and TRBJ1-4, reads SAVISQKPSRDICQRGTSLTIQCQVDSQVTMMFWYRQQPGQSLTLIATANQGSEATYESGFVIDKFPISRPNLTFSTLTVSNMSPEDSSIYLCSVVPRGPNEELFFGSGTQLSVL.

CDR3 DNA: TGTGCCAGCAGTTTCCAGGGACAGGGGTCCACTGAAGCTTTCTTT. Translation: CASSFQGQGSTEAFF. The chain joins TRBV12-3 or TRBV12-4 to TRBJ1-1, with 10 bases identical to TRBD1. The ends lost 3 bases at V and 4 bases at J; junction bases unmatched: 5. The CDR3 is 15 residues long.

There are a few counts of this clonotype. The rearrangement uses TRBV27 and TRBJ2-2, with D possibly matching TRBD2 (5 bases). V was pared by 4 bases and J by 1 base, with 13 bases between. CDR1 and CDR2 from the germline V gene are MNHEY and SMNVEV (reference sequence). CDR3 size: 16 residues. CDR3 amino acids: CASSSHGGVNTGELFF. The CDR3 DNA is TGTGCCAGCAGTTCCCACGGAGGAGTGAACACCGGGGAGCTGTTTTTT.

Points on this clonotype: A much more abundant neighbour one base away suggests this may be a read error. The gene calls are TRBV5-6 and TRBJ2-5; unclear D gene. Germline CDR1 and CDR2: SGHDT and YYEEEE. The V gene lost 3 bases and the J gene lost 4 bases, with 13 bases spanning the gap. CDR3 length: 14 amino acids. CDR3 bases: TGTGCCAGCAGCTCCGTCGGGTTCGGAGAGACCCAGTACTTC. Translated: CASSSVGFGETQYF.

Points on this clonotype: This sequence may be a read error, since a much larger clone differs from it by one base. The chain has TRBV12-3 or TRBV12-4 and TRBJ2-7, with D possibly being TRBD2 (6 bases). This CDR3 region has 15 residues. The CDR3 sequence: CAGRGTSSTSYEQYF. DNA for the CDR3: TGTGCCGGCAGAGGTACTAGCAGTACGTCCTACGAGCAGTACTTC.

The chain uses TRBV24-1 and TRBJ2-1, with TRBD1 as a possible D gene (6 bases). Trimming removed 3 bases from V and 7 bases from J, with 15 bases in between. Germline CDR1 and CDR2: KGHDR and SFDVKD. The CDR3 spans 15 residues. This chain's CDR3 is CATSDQGHNGNEQFF. CDR3 DNA: TGTGCCACCAGTGATCAGGGACATAACGGGAATGAGCAGTTCTTC.

With respect to this clonotype: A read error may be the cause here, since a much bigger clone is one base away. This CDR3 fails to terminate in the conserved phenylalanine or tryptophan, so it likely reflects a read error. The rearrangement links TRBV6-5 to TRBJ2-5, with D unclear. The closer fit of TRBJ2-7 to the DNA end suggests the J call may be wrong. The CDR3 consists of 16 residues. Germline CDR1 reads MNHEY; CDR2 reads SVGAGI. CDR3 sequence: CASNPRRTPSGYEQYL. The CDR3 DNA sequence: TGTGCCAGCAATCCCAGGAGAACCCCCTCCGGCTACGAGCAGTACTTA.

A single count supports this clonotype. The rearrangement joins TRBV30 to TRBJ2-5; D possibly matches TRBD1 or TRBD2 (5 bases each). The CDR3 loop spans 13 amino acids. Germline CDR1 is GTSNPN and CDR2 is SVGIG (reference sequence). Trimming stripped 0 bases from V and 11 bases from J, with 16 bases between. The chain's CDR3 is CAWSVRGTSRQYF. For the CDR3, the DNA is TGTGCCTGGAGTGTACGAGGGACCTCCCGGCAGTACTTC.

In this sample, this clonotype turned up many times. V is TRBV3-1 and J is TRBJ1-6, with 9 bases matching TRBD1. Germline trimming cut 3 bases from V and 6 bases from J; bases unmatched to any gene: 9. Germline loops: CDR1 LGHDT, CDR2 YNNKEL (reference sequence). The CDR3 length is 17 residues. As DNA, the CDR3 is TGTGCCAGCAGCCAGCTACAGGGGGCCATCATTAATTCACCCCTCCACTTT. This codes for CASSQLQGAIINSPLHF.

This clonotype was seen repeatedly, ten times or more. This chain links TRBV29-1 with TRBJ2-7; 8 positions match TRBD1. The J segment lost 3 bases and the V segment lost 4 bases, leaving 2 bases of the junction unmatched. The CDR3 contains 12 residues. The germline gives CDR1 SQVTM, CDR2 ANQGSEA. The CDR3 DNA reads TGCAGCGTTGGACAGGGGTTCTACGAGCAGTACTTC. Protein product: CSVGQGFYEQYF.

There are many counts of this clonotype. This chain connects TRBV3-1 to TRBJ1-2, with 11 positions matching TRBD1. Germline CDR1 is LGHDT and CDR2 is YNNKEL (reference sequence). The CDR3 is 15 residues long. With 6 bases clipped from V and 3 bases from J, the junction kept 6 bases outside the gene matches. CDR3 bases: TGTGCCAGCAGTCGGACAGGGGGCGCAGACTATGGCTACACCTTC. Protein: CASSRTGGADYGYTF.

In its sample, this clonotype was seen a few times. This sequence joins TRBV6-6 and TRBJ2-6; D is undetermined. V lost 2 bases to trimming and J lost 0 bases, with 8 bases between them. This CDR3 contains 16 residues. Germline values: CDR1 MNHNY, CDR2 SVGAGI (reference sequence). The CDR3 loop reads CASSYPGISGANVLTF. DNA for the CDR3: TGTGCCAGCAGTTACCCTGGGATCTCTGGGGCCAACGTCCTGACTTTC.

The V gene is TRBV20-1, the J gene TRBJ1-4, with unresolved D. The CDR3 extends over 12 amino acids. Germline V gene sequence: CDR1 DFQATT, CDR2 SNEGSKA (reference sequence). Here the CDR3 reads CRGGSANEKLFF. CDR3 nucleotides: TGCAGGGGAGGGTCGGCTAATGAAAAACTGTTTTTT.

This clonotype was found a few times. This could be a read error, since a much larger clone is one nucleotide away. This sequence joins TRBV10-3 and TRBJ2-1, with D perhaps matching TRBD1 (6 bases). The germline V and J ends were trimmed by 10 bases and 13 bases, with 23 bases remaining between them. The CDR3 is 13 residues long. Germline V gene sequence: CDR1 ENHRY, CDR2 SYGVKD. CDR3 in DNA: TGTGCCACAGGGGTGGGATACCAAGAGACCCAGTTCTTC. Encoded protein: CATGVGYQETQFF.

The table lists this clonotype with a few counts. One junction end disagrees with the germline gene, perhaps due to a read error. The CDR3 reads CASSFALSNMYTEQFF. In nucleotides, the CDR3 is TGCGCCAGCAGCTTCGCACTATCCAATATGTACACTGAGCAGTTCTTC. This chain connects TRBV5-1 to TRBJ2-1; D gene unclear. The CDR3 runs to 16 residues. CDR1 is SGHRS, CDR2 YFSETQ, per germline.

This clonotype occurred a few times. J is TRBJ2-7 and V is TRBV4-1; maybe TRBD2 (5 bases). V lost 3 bases to trimming and J lost 6 bases, with 18 bases between them. The CDR3 consists of 15 residues. Germline V gene sequence: CDR1 MGHRA, CDR2 YSYEKL. CDR3 sequence reads: CASSQSSPESGEQYF. The CDR3 DNA sequence: TGCGCCAGCAGCCAGAGCAGCCCCGAGAGCGGCGAGCAGTACTTC.

This clonotype was seen at least ten times. The chain employs TRBV6-1 and TRBJ2-7; 11 bases align to TRBD1. The CDR3 has 15 amino acids. Unmatched junction bases numbered 10, after V lost 7 bases and J lost 5 bases. CDR1 MNHNS and CDR2 SASEGT come from the germline V gene. CDR3 region: CASKGRTGGSDEQYF. The CDR3 nucleotides are TGTGCCAGCAAAGGGCGGACAGGGGGCTCGGACGAGCAGTACTTC.

This clonotype was seen ten or more times. The rearrangement uses TRBV12-3 or TRBV12-4 and TRBJ2-5; D is uncertain. V was clipped by 4 bases and J by 4 bases, with 10 bases between them. This CDR3 region has 13 residues. CDR3 sequence reads: CASSSRNGETQYF. The CDR3 nucleotides are TGTGCCAGCAGTTCCCGTAACGGAGAGACCCAGTACTTC.

With regard to this clonotype: This could be a read error, since a much larger clone is one nucleotide away. The CDR3 protein is CASSHGPKGTQYF. In nucleotides, the CDR3 is TGTGCCAGCAGCCACGGTCCTAAAGGGACCCAGTACTTC. The chain combines TRBV3-1 with TRBJ2-7; D not resolved. The J call is uncertain, as TRBJ2-5 better fits the DNA end. CDR1 LGHDT and CDR2 YNNKEL come from the germline V gene (reference sequence). The CDR3 runs 13 residues.

This clonotype was seen more than once but under ten times. The V and J genes are TRBV5-1 and TRBJ2-6; D unclear. Germline V gene lookup returns CDR1 SGHRS and CDR2 YFSETQ. Trimming removed 3 bases at V and 2 bases at J, with 12 bases between. This CDR3 is built from 16 residues. CDR3 protein: CASSSQVSTGANVLTF. The CDR3, as DNA: TGCGCCAGCAGCTCCCAAGTCTCCACTGGGGCCAACGTCCTGACTTTC. The full variable domain, its missing parts supplied by reference TRBV5-1 and TRBJ2-6, is KAGVTQTPRYLIKTRGQQVTLSCSPISGHRSVSWYQQTPGQGLQFLFEYFSETQRNKGNFPGRFSGRQFSNSRSEMNVSTLELGDSALYLCASSSQVSTGANVLTFGAGSRLTVL.

The V gene is TRBV20-1, the J gene TRBJ1-1, with D uncertain. V was cut by 6 bases and J by 6 bases, with 11 bases left in between. Germline CDR1 DFQATT, CDR2 SNEGSKA (reference sequence). CDR3 length equals 11 residues. The CDR3 protein is CSALRPPEAFF. In DNA form, the CDR3 reads TGCAGTGCCCTGCGTCCGCCTGAAGCTTTCTTT.

In its sample, this clonotype was seen a few times. This rearrangement joins TRBV14 to TRBJ2-1; TRBD2 matches 7 bases. The CDR3 contains 16 residues. Per the germline V gene, CDR1 is SGHDN and CDR2 is FVKESK. V shed 4 bases, J shed 6 bases, and the junction held 12 bases outside the gene matches. CDR3 loop: CASSPRLASGRNEQFF. CDR3 nucleotides: TGTGCCAGCAGCCCTCGGCTCGCTAGCGGTCGCAATGAGCAGTTCTTC.

Only a few counts were recorded for this clonotype. The J gene is TRBJ2-7, the V gene TRBV2, with D perhaps TRBD2 (6 bases). The CDR3 is made up of 16 amino acids. CDR1 SNHLY and CDR2 FYNNEI come from the germline V gene. V was pared by 1 base and J by 1 base, with 14 bases between. CDR3 in amino acids: CASSEEGGGGSYEQYF. DNA for the CDR3: TGTGCCAGCAGTGAAGAGGGTGGTGGGGGGTCCTACGAGCAGTACTTC.